These T cell receptor beta chains were read from a single sample in a study of shared clonotypes between healthy human individuals. Generated by immunoSEQ multiplex PCR, the TCRdb table keeps only in-frame clones and is missing some. This sample has over a million clones, with under 80% found just once. The sequenced sample was memory CD4+ T cells sorted from blood. These receptors originate from a young man in good health. CDR3s include the opening cysteine and the closing phenylalanine or tryptophan. The order of the fields is V gene, J gene, D gene, clone size, CDR3 protein, CDR3 DNA. A D gene is named only where the DNA matches it firmly. Only part of the rows carry a size: once, few, many, or a class if the clone is expanded.

v_gene: TRBV7-3
j_gene: TRBJ1-2
d_gene: TRBD1
abundance: NA
CDR3aa: CASSTGTGVGYTF
CDR3nt: TGTGCCAGCAGCACTGGGACAGGGGTAGGCTACACCTTC

v_gene: TRBV18
j_gene: TRBJ1-2
d_gene: NA
abundance: NA
CDR3aa: CASSSTGIGGYTF
CDR3nt: TGTGCCAGCTCATCTACAGGGATAGGAGGCTACACCTTC

v_gene: TRBV19
j_gene: TRBJ2-1
d_gene: TRBD2
abundance: NA
CDR3aa: CASSKQRGPISYNEQFF
CDR3nt: TGTGCCAGTAGTAAGCAGCGGGGGCCAATCTCCTACAATGAGCAGTTCTTC

v_gene: TRBV5-1
j_gene: TRBJ2-3
d_gene: NA
abundance: once
CDR3aa: CASSSGHITDTQYF
CDR3nt: TGCGCCAGCAGCTCGGGACACATCACAGATACGCAGTATTTT

v_gene: TRBV6-1
j_gene: TRBJ1-2
d_gene: TRBD1
abundance: many
CDR3aa: CASSTDRVLGYGYTF
CDR3nt: TGTGCCAGCAGTACAGACAGGGTCCTAGGCTATGGCTACACCTTC

v_gene: TRBV30
j_gene: TRBJ1-4
d_gene: NA
abundance: NA
CDR3aa: CAWSPSSTNEKLFF
CDR3nt: TGTGCCTGGAGCCCCAGTTCAACTAATGAAAAACTGTTTTTT

v_gene: TRBV4-1
j_gene: TRBJ2-1
d_gene: TRBD1
abundance: once
CDR3aa: CASSQLQGVQFF
CDR3nt: TGCGCCAGCAGCCAGCTACAGGGGGTCCAGTTCTTC

v_gene: TRBV29-1
j_gene: TRBJ2-1
d_gene: NA
abundance: NA
CDR3aa: CSAEETPPQFF
CDR3nt: TGCAGCGCCGAGGAAACCCCCCCGCAGTTCTTC

v_gene: TRBV5-6
j_gene: TRBJ1-6
d_gene: NA
abundance: NA
CDR3aa: CASSLPGPYNSPLHF
CDR3nt: TGTGCCAGCAGCCTTCCGGGACCGTATAATTCACCCCTCCACTTT

v_gene: TRBV7-6
j_gene: TRBJ2-1
d_gene: NA
abundance: few
CDR3aa: CASSAQEGNEQFF
CDR3nt: TGTGCCAGCAGCGCCCAAGAGGGAAATGAGCAGTTCTTC

v_gene: TRBV30
j_gene: TRBJ1-2
d_gene: NA
abundance: once
CDR3aa: CAWSPEWAGIYGYTF
CDR3nt: TGTGCCTGGAGTCCGGAGTGGGCGGGGATCTATGGCTACACCTTC

v_gene: TRBV7-9
j_gene: TRBJ2-7
d_gene: NA
abundance: NA
CDR3aa: CASSLMTSSYEQYF
CDR3nt: TGTGCCAGCAGCTTAATGACTAGCTCCTACGAGCAGTACTTC

v_gene: TRBV11-2
j_gene: TRBJ1-3
d_gene: NA
abundance: once
CDR3aa: CASSRTVSGNTIYF
CDR3nt: TGTGCCAGCAGCCGGACAGTCTCTGGAAACACCATATATTTT

v_gene: TRBV10-1
j_gene: TRBJ2-5
d_gene: TRBD2
abundance: NA
CDR3aa: CASSDQGKRGGVETQYF
CDR3nt: TGCGCCAGCAGTGACCAAGGCAAGCGGGGGGGCGTAGAGACCCAGTACTTC

v_gene: TRBV18
j_gene: TRBJ2-2
d_gene: NA
abundance: NA
CDR3aa: CASSPLRGELFF
CDR3nt: TGTGCCAGCTCACCACTGAGGGGGGAGCTGTTTTTT

v_gene: TRBV25-1
j_gene: TRBJ2-1
d_gene: TRBD1
abundance: NA
CDR3aa: CASSQPGTGGYDNEQFF
CDR3nt: TGTGCCAGCAGTCAACCCGGGACAGGAGGCTACGACAATGAGCAGTTCTTC

v_gene: TRBV29-1
j_gene: TRBJ2-1
d_gene: TRBD2
abundance: NA
CDR3aa: CSTSGGGYNEQFF
CDR3nt: TGCAGTACCTCGGGGGGGGGATACAATGAGCAGTTCTTC

v_gene: TRBV25-1
j_gene: TRBJ1-6
d_gene: NA
abundance: NA
CDR3aa: CASRDSSSSYNSPLHF
CDR3nt: TGTGCCAGCAGGGACAGTTCAAGCTCCTATAATTCACCCCTCCACTTT

v_gene: TRBV2
j_gene: TRBJ1-4
d_gene: NA
abundance: many
CDR3aa: CASSGPGAFREKLFF
CDR3nt: TGTGCCAGCAGTGGTCCCGGGGCTTTTCGTGAAAAACTGTTTTTT

v_gene: TRBV10-2
j_gene: TRBJ1-1
d_gene: TRBD1
abundance: NA
CDR3aa: CASSGKTGGTEAFF
CDR3nt: TGCGCCAGCAGTGGGAAGACAGGGGGAACTGAAGCTTTCTTT

v_gene: TRBV5-4
j_gene: TRBJ2-7
d_gene: NA
abundance: NA
CDR3aa: CASSLFGQGRSSYEQYF
CDR3nt: TGTGCCAGCAGCTTGTTCGGTCAGGGGAGAAGCTCCTACGAGCAGTACTTC

v_gene: TRBV19
j_gene: TRBJ2-7
d_gene: NA
abundance: NA
CDR3aa: CASSIGASYEQYF
CDR3nt: TGTGCCAGTAGTATTGGGGCCTCCTACGAGCAGTACTTC

v_gene: TRBV5-1
j_gene: TRBJ2-4
d_gene: NA
abundance: once
CDR3aa: CASSDGGTQNIQYF
CDR3nt: TGCGCCAGCAGCGACGGGGGTACACAAAACATTCAGTACTTC

v_gene: TRBV18
j_gene: TRBJ1-2
d_gene: TRBD1
abundance: NA
CDR3aa: CASSPIQGASGASYGYTF
CDR3nt: TGTGCCAGCTCACCAATACAGGGGGCGTCTGGAGCGAGCTATGGCTACACCTTC

v_gene: TRBV25-1
j_gene: TRBJ2-1
d_gene: NA
abundance: once
CDR3aa: CASSEEEGSYNEQFF
CDR3nt: TGTGCCAGCAGTGAAGAGGAAGGCTCCTACAATGAGCAGTTCTTC

v_gene: TRBV4-1
j_gene: TRBJ2-7
d_gene: TRBD2
abundance: NA
CDR3aa: CASSPLAGTVYEQYF
CDR3nt: TGCGCCAGCAGCCCTCTAGCGGGAACCGTGTACGAGCAGTACTTC

v_gene: TRBV14
j_gene: TRBJ1-6
d_gene: NA
abundance: NA
CDR3aa: CASSQGPGDNSPLHF
CDR3nt: TGTGCCAGCAGCCAAGGGCCAGGGGATAATTCACCCCTCCACTTT

v_gene: TRBV5-4
j_gene: TRBJ1-2
d_gene: NA
abundance: few
CDR3aa: CASSLDTAYGYTF
CDR3nt: TGTGCCAGCAGCTTGGACACGGCATATGGCTACACCTTC

v_gene: TRBV28
j_gene: TRBJ1-2
d_gene: NA
abundance: NA
CDR3aa: CASSPGSPWGYTF
CDR3nt: TGTGCCAGCAGTCCGGGGTCTCCGTGGGGCTACACCTTC

v_gene: TRBV5-1
j_gene: TRBJ2-3
d_gene: NA
abundance: once
CDR3aa: CASSFGTYGTDTQYF
CDR3nt: TGCGCCAGCAGCTTCGGGACTTATGGTACAGATACGCAGTATTTT

v_gene: TRBV19
j_gene: TRBJ2-3
d_gene: TRBD2
abundance: NA
CDR3aa: CASSTLWGSGRSNTQYF
CDR3nt: TGTGCCAGTAGTACCCTTTGGGGTAGCGGGAGGTCAAATACGCAGTATTTT

v_gene: TRBV19
j_gene: TRBJ2-5
d_gene: NA
abundance: NA
CDR3aa: CASSMNGQETQYF
CDR3nt: TGTGCCAGTAGTATGAACGGCCAAGAGACCCAGTACTTC

v_gene: TRBV5-5
j_gene: TRBJ1-4
d_gene: NA
abundance: NA
CDR3aa: CASSWSLGEKLFF
CDR3nt: TGTGCCAGCAGCTGGAGCCTGGGGGAAAAACTGTTTTTT

v_gene: TRBV1
j_gene: TRBJ2-3
d_gene: NA
abundance: NA
CDR3aa: CTSSQEMREVPGTYTQYF
CDR3nt: TGCACCAGCAGCCAAGAAATGCGGGAGGTCCCGGGAACATATACGCAGTATTTT

v_gene: TRBV27
j_gene: TRBJ1-1
d_gene: NA
abundance: few
CDR3aa: CASRRGNSKNTEAFF
CDR3nt: TGTGCCAGCAGACGAGGGAATAGCAAGAACACTGAAGCTTTCTTT

v_gene: TRBV6-6
j_gene: TRBJ2-2
d_gene: TRBD2
abundance: few
CDR3aa: CASRPSGGTGELFF
CDR3nt: TGTGCCAGCAGGCCCAGCGGGGGAACCGGGGAGCTGTTTTTT

v_gene: TRBV27
j_gene: TRBJ1-2
d_gene: NA
abundance: NA
CDR3aa: CASSLGTAYGYTF
CDR3nt: TGTGCCAGCAGCCTCGGGACGGCCTATGGCTACACCTTC

v_gene: TRBV5-1
j_gene: TRBJ1-6
d_gene: TRBD1
abundance: NA
CDR3aa: CASSWTGYDNSPLHF
CDR3nt: TGCGCCAGCAGCTGGACAGGCTACGATAATTCACCCCTCCACTTT

v_gene: TRBV7-2
j_gene: TRBJ1-2
d_gene: TRBD1
abundance: NA
CDR3aa: CASSLDRGGYTF
CDR3nt: TGTGCCAGCAGCTTAGACAGGGGTGGCTACACCTTC

v_gene: TRBV5-1
j_gene: TRBJ2-3
d_gene: TRBD1
abundance: NA
CDR3aa: CASSSGQYTDTQYF
CDR3nt: TGCGCCAGCAGCTCGGGACAGTACACAGATACGCAGTATTTT

v_gene: TRBV18
j_gene: TRBJ2-5
d_gene: TRBD2
abundance: NA
CDR3aa: CASSPQLAGQETQYF
CDR3nt: TGTGCCAGCTCACCTCAATTAGCGGGGCAAGAGACCCAGTACTTC

v_gene: TRBV2
j_gene: TRBJ1-5
d_gene: NA
abundance: NA
CDR3aa: CASNPGSNQPQHF
CDR3nt: TGTGCCAGCAACCCAGGATCAAATCAGCCCCAGCATTTT

v_gene: TRBV12-5
j_gene: TRBJ1-3
d_gene: NA
abundance: once
CDR3aa: CASGCRDKAIPSGNTIYF
CDR3nt: TGTGCTAGTGGTTGTAGGGACAAAGCAATACCATCCGGAAACACCATATATTTT

v_gene: TRBV30
j_gene: TRBJ2-7
d_gene: NA
abundance: NA
CDR3aa: CAWRPAAGVEQYF
CDR3nt: TGTGCCTGGAGGCCTGCGGCAGGGGTCGAGCAGTACTTC

v_gene: TRBV5-4
j_gene: TRBJ2-7
d_gene: TRBD2
abundance: NA
CDR3aa: CATRRGALAGVSYEQYF
CDR3nt: TGTGCCACCCGACGGGGGGCACTAGCGGGGGTTTCCTACGAGCAGTACTTC

v_gene: TRBV9
j_gene: TRBJ2-7
d_gene: NA
abundance: NA
CDR3aa: CASSVDLEGGHEQYF
CDR3nt: TGTGCCAGCAGCGTTGATCTTGAGGGGGGCCACGAGCAGTACTTC

v_gene: TRBV6-5
j_gene: TRBJ2-3
d_gene: NA
abundance: NA
CDR3aa: CASSRRDGLIDTQYF
CDR3nt: TGTGCCAGCAGCCGCCGGGACGGCCTCATAGATACGCAGTATTTT

v_gene: TRBV5-6
j_gene: TRBJ2-3
d_gene: NA
abundance: NA
CDR3aa: CASSLGGASTDTQYF
CDR3nt: TGTGCCAGCAGCTTGGGTGGGGCCAGCACAGATACGCAGTATTTT

v_gene: TRBV11-1
j_gene: TRBJ1-1
d_gene: NA
abundance: few
CDR3aa: CASSLVFNTEAFF
CDR3nt: TGTGCCAGCAGCTTAGTATTTAACACTGAAGCTTTCTTT

v_gene: TRBV2
j_gene: TRBJ1-2
d_gene: TRBD1
abundance: NA
CDR3aa: CASRGQGYGYTF
CDR3nt: TGTGCCAGCAGGGGACAGGGTTATGGCTACACCTTC

v_gene: TRBV19
j_gene: TRBJ1-1
d_gene: NA
abundance: NA
CDR3aa: CASSIDLYRASEAFF
CDR3nt: TGTGCCAGTAGTATAGATCTATACAGGGCGAGTGAAGCTTTCTTT

v_gene: TRBV7-2
j_gene: TRBJ2-4
d_gene: NA
abundance: NA
CDR3aa: CASSPKTGEGAKNIQYF
CDR3nt: TGTGCCAGCAGCCCAAAGACGGGAGAGGGGGCCAAAAACATTCAGTACTTC